The source of this T cell receptor (beta chain) is a study of identical twins. Study-level points and caveats: Sequences that were out-of-frame, alpha and twin-shared displayed an excess of low generation probability.

TCRdb re-called the 5' RACE reads through MiXCR, storing one row per CDR3 protein. This sample has 500,000 to 600,000 distinct CDR3 sequences, with 22% found just once. This clonotype was recorded a few times. Its antigen is unknown. Germline loops: CDR1 SGHRS, CDR2 YFSETQ. This CDR3 contains 14 residues. The junction had 4 bases not matched to a gene; V was cut back by 5 bases and J by 2 bases. This sample also appeared in a second study, on T cells expressing NK-cell markers.

The TCR sequence derives from a woman aged 18-35 years in good health. Sequenced: CD4+ T cells sorted from blood. The chain is built from TRBV5-1 and TRBJ2-3; 8 bases map to TRBD2. In DNA, the CDR3 is TGCGCCAGCAGACTAGCGGCCTTCACAGATACGCAGTATTTT. This encodes CASRLAAFTDTQYF.